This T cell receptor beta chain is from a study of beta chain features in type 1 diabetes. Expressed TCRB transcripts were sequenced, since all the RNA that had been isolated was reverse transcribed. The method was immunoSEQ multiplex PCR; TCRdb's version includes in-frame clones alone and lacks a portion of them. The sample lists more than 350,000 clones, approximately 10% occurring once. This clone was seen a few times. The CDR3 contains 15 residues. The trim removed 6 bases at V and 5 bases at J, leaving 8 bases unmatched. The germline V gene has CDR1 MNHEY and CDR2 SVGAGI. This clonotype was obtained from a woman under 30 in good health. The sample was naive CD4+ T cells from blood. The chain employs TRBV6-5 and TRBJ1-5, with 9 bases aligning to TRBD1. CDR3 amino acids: CASSPRTGAYQPQHF. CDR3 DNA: TGTGCCAGCAGCCCCAGGACAGGGGCATATCAGCCCCAGCATTTT.